These 27 T cell receptor beta chains came from one sample sequenced in a study of blood T cell repertoires in COVID-19. Libraries were prepared by immunoSEQ multiplex PCR; TCRdb keeps only in-frame clonotypes and omits some of them. The data hold 250,000 to 350,000 clones, with under 85% observed a single time. The sample taken for sequencing was peripheral blood. These receptors were collected from a human donor with COVID-19, enrolled during active disease. The donor label of this sample is uncertain.

The chain employs TRBV19 and TRBJ2-2; 10 bases line up with TRBD1. V lost 7 bases to trimming and J lost 5 bases; unmatched junction nucleotides: 7. CDR3 length: 15 residues. Looked up from germline, CDR1 is LNHDA and CDR2 is SQIVND (reference sequence). The DNA of the CDR3 is TGTGCCAGTACTAGGACAGGGGGATCGACCGGGGAGCTGTTTTTT. Protein sequence: CASTRTGGSTGELFF.

This clone was seen a few times. The J gene is TRBJ2-1, the V gene TRBV7-2, with 10 nucleotides matching TRBD1. Trimming took 6 bases from V and 9 from J; bases not matched to a gene: 8. Germline assignment: CDR1 SGHTA and CDR2 FQGNSA. This CDR3 contains 14 residues. The CDR3 protein is CASRRQGASGEQFF. The CDR3 coding sequence is TGTGCCAGCAGGAGACAGGGGGCGAGCGGTGAGCAGTTCTTC.

The chain links TRBV28 to TRBJ2-7; TRBD1 is a possible D gene (6 bases). The CDR3 covers 12 residues. Per the germline V gene, CDR1 is MDHEN and CDR2 is SYDVKM. The germline V and J ends were trimmed by 6 bases and 3 bases, with 9 bases remaining between them. This CDR3 reads CASRQGIYEQYF. The CDR3 DNA sequence: TGTGCCAGCAGGCAGGGGATCTACGAGCAGTACTTC.

The chain carries TRBV3-1 (or the pseudogene TRBV3-2) and TRBJ2-5; TRBD2 aligns across 11 bases. CDR3 length: 15 residues. V trimming: 7 bases; J trimming: 1 base; junction bases outside the gene matches: 5. The germline gives CDR1 LGHDT, CDR2 YNNKEL (reference sequence). CDR3 amino acids: CASTRLAGSQETQYF. The CDR3, as DNA: TGTGCCAGCACCCGACTAGCGGGGAGCCAAGAGACCCAGTACTTC.

J is TRBJ2-3 and V is TRBV28; D unclear. With 3 bases removed from V and 1 base from J, the gap between germline ends came to 11 bases. The CDR3 contains 15 residues. CDR1 is MDHEN, CDR2 SYDVKM, per germline. The CDR3 DNA reads TGTGCCAGCAGTTTTCATGGCCCTGGCACAGATACGCAGTATTTT. Its protein product is CASSFHGPGTDTQYF.

V is TRBV5-5 and J is TRBJ2-7, with D tentatively TRBD2 (6 bases). CDR1 and CDR2 (germline): SGHKS, YYEKEE (reference sequence). This CDR3 is 14 amino acids long. Trimming pared 4 bases from V and 4 bases from J, leaving 15 bases between. The CDR3 DNA follows: TGTGCCAGCAGCGCGGGGACGGGGCGATACGAGCAGTACTTC. Protein sequence: CASSAGTGRYEQYF.

This rearrangement joins TRBV3-1 (or the pseudogene TRBV3-2) to TRBJ1-2, with D uncertain. The CDR3 covers 13 residues. Deletions cut 0 bases from V and 6 bases from J, with 8 bases between. CDR1 LGHDT and CDR2 YNNKEL come from the germline V gene (reference sequence). CDR3 DNA sequence: TGTGCCAGCAGCCAAGATTACCAGAATGGCTACACCTTC. This encodes CASSQDYQNGYTF.

The chain employs TRBV4-1 and TRBJ2-5; tentatively, D is TRBD1 (5 bases). Germline CDR1 is MGHRA and CDR2 is YSYEKL. CDR3 length: 14 residues. The V and J ends lost 1 base and 5 bases respectively, with 11 bases between them. Written as DNA, the CDR3 is TGCGCCAGCAGCCAAGTAGGGCAGGGCGAGACCCAGTACTTC. Its protein is CASSQVGQGETQYF.

V usage is TRBV5-1 and J usage is TRBJ1-1, with D unclear. Between the trimmed V and J ends, which lost 0 bases and 0 bases, there was a span of 6 bases. There are 14 residues in the CDR3. CDR1 SGHRS and CDR2 YFSETQ come from the germline V gene. DNA for the CDR3: TGCGCCAGCAGCTTGGTAGATATGAACACTGAAGCTTTCTTT. This translates into CASSLVDMNTEAFF.

This rearrangement joins TRBV18 to TRBJ2-1, with 9 bases that match TRBD1. Germline-derived CDR1 and CDR2 are KGHSH and LQKENI. This CDR3 is 15 amino acids long. Trimming cost V 6 bases and J 2 bases; bases outside gene matches: 5. DNA of the CDR3: TGTGCCAGCTCGCTCCGACAGGGGGCCTACAATGAGCAGTTCTTC. Residues: CASSLRQGAYNEQFF.

The chain recombines TRBV9 with TRBJ1-1; D is uncertain. Trimming stripped 4 bases from V and 5 bases from J, with 18 bases between. The CDR3 extends over 15 amino acids. The V gene's germline CDR1 is SGDLS and CDR2 YYNGEE. CDR3 nucleotide sequence: TGTGCCAGCAGCCCTAGCTCCCTTAGAGGGACTGAAGCTTTCTTT. Protein product: CASSPSSLRGTEAFF.

The V call is TRBV19, the J call TRBJ1-2; 10 bases map to TRBD1. V gave up 6 bases and J gave up 1 base; unmatched junction bases: 5. The CDR3 has 15 residues. Germline CDR1 LNHDA, CDR2 SQIVND (reference sequence). CDR3 in amino acids: CASRPTGGYNYGYTF. CDR3 sequence (DNA): TGTGCCAGTAGGCCGACAGGGGGCTATAACTATGGCTACACCTTC.

This rearrangement joins TRBV9 to TRBJ2-1, with 13 bases aligning to TRBD2. There are 17 residues in the CDR3. Germline assignment: CDR1 SGDLS and CDR2 YYNGEE. Trimming at V came to 1 base and at J to 3 bases, leaving 4 bases not matched to a gene. DNA of the CDR3: TGTGCCAGCAGCGTAACTAGCGGGAGGGATATCTACAATGAGCAGTTCTTC. It is translated as CASSVTSGRDIYNEQFF.

The genes are TRBV7-3 and TRBJ1-1, with D possibly being TRBD1 (5 bases). Germline loops: CDR1 SGHTA, CDR2 FQGTGA. Trimming removed 4 bases at V and 2 bases at J, with 14 bases between. The CDR3 length is 15 residues. The CDR3 nucleotides are TGTGCCAGCAGCTCGTGGGGGGTCCCCAACACTGAAGCTTTCTTT. It yields the protein CASSSWGVPNTEAFF.

The gene calls are TRBV7-3 and TRBJ1-2; TRBD1 aligns across 7 bases. CDR1 is SGHTA and CDR2 is FQGTGA in the germline V gene. The trim removed 4 bases at V and 2 bases at J, leaving 4 bases unmatched. CDR3 length: 14 residues. CDR3 sequence reads: CASSSGTVNYGYTF. DNA for the CDR3: TGTGCCAGCAGCTCCGGGACAGTCAACTATGGCTACACCTTC.

A few counts support this clone. The V call is TRBV4-1, the J call TRBJ1-6; 8 bases agree with TRBD1. The CDR3 spans 18 residues. Germline V CDR1 and CDR2: MGHRA, YSYEKL. V was pared by 1 base and J by 10 bases, with 15 bases of the junction left unmatched. The chain's CDR3 is CASSQGPGQGEVKSPLHF. CDR3 in DNA: TGCGCCAGCAGCCAAGGGCCTGGACAGGGCGAAGTTAAATCACCCCTCCACTTT.

V is TRBV10-1 and J is TRBJ2-2; 8 positions match TRBD2. V lost 6 bases and J lost 4; bases outside the gene matches: 4. Germline-derived CDR1 and CDR2 are WNHNN and SYGVQD (reference sequence). The CDR3 loop spans 14 amino acids. The CDR3 protein is CASRAGGSTGELFF. The DNA for the CDR3 is TGCGCCAGCAGGGCGGGAGGTAGCACCGGGGAGCTGTTTTTT.

The rearrangement uses TRBV9 and TRBJ2-5; 7 nucleotides align to TRBD2. Germline V gives CDR1 SGDLS, CDR2 YYNGEE. Losses at the gene ends were 2 bases for V and 0 bases for J; bases not matched to a gene: 10. The CDR3 is made up of 17 amino acids. The chain's CDR3 is CASSVQSGGGYQETQYF. CDR3 in DNA: TGTGCCAGCAGCGTTCAATCGGGGGGTGGGTACCAAGAGACCCAGTACTTC.

The chain is built from TRBV28 and TRBJ1-4; the match to TRBD1 covers 10 bases. CDR3 size: 14 residues. In germline, CDR1 is MDHEN, CDR2 SYDVKM. Trimming removed 5 bases from V and 6 bases from J; junction bases left unmatched: 3. DNA of the CDR3: TGTGCCAGCAGTCCGACAGGGGGCTATGAAAAACTGTTTTTT. Translating it yields CASSPTGGYEKLFF.

V gene TRBV6-5 combines with J gene TRBJ1-6; weak D call: TRBD1 (5 bases). This CDR3 spans 15 amino acids. Per the germline V gene, CDR1 is MNHEY and CDR2 is SVGAGI. V shed 7 bases and J shed 6 bases, with 16 bases lying between them. CDR3 nucleotides: TGTGCCAGCACTCCTGAGGGGAGGGTTAATTCACCCCTCCACTTT. It is translated as CASTPEGRVNSPLHF.

This rearrangement joins TRBV19 to TRBJ2-7, with 9 bases identical to TRBD1. The CDR3 spans 14 residues. Losses at the gene ends were 5 bases for V and 3 bases for J; bases not matched to a gene: 5. Germline V gives CDR1 LNHDA, CDR2 SQIVND (reference sequence). The CDR3 bases are TGTGCCAGTAGTCGGGACAGGGTAAGCTACGAGCAGTACTTC. Its protein product is CASSRDRVSYEQYF.

The chain recombines TRBV2 with TRBJ1-4, with 11 bases matching TRBD1. The CDR3 has 15 residues. From germline, CDR1 is SNHLY and CDR2 FYNNEI. The trim removed 6 bases at V and 6 bases at J, leaving 6 bases unmatched. The chain's CDR3 is CASSGDRGLYEKLFF. CDR3 nucleotides: TGTGCCAGCAGCGGGGACAGGGGGTTGTATGAAAAACTGTTTTTT.

In its sample, this clone was seen a few times. The chain carries TRBV7-2 and TRBJ2-2; 11 bases map to TRBD2. The CDR3 consists of 14 residues. The trim removed 6 bases at V and 5 bases at J, leaving 2 bases unmatched. From germline, CDR1 is SGHTA and CDR2 FQGNSA. CDR3 loop: CASRLAGETGELFF. CDR3 nucleotide sequence: TGTGCCAGCAGACTAGCGGGAGAAACCGGGGAGCTGTTTTTT.

The chain is built from TRBV3-1 (or the pseudogene TRBV3-2) and TRBJ2-7; unclear D gene. The length of the CDR3 is 14 residues. In germline, CDR1 is LGHDT, CDR2 YNNKEL (reference sequence). Trimming removed 0 bases at V and 2 bases at J, with 8 bases between. In DNA form, the CDR3 reads TGTGCCAGCAGCCAAGAGGTAGCTACCTACGAGCAGTACTTC. Translation gives CASSQEVATYEQYF.

This clone was detected only once. This chain joins TRBV6-2 or TRBV6-3 and TRBJ1-2; D is undetermined. This CDR3 region has 13 residues. The V and J ends lost 2 bases and 2 bases respectively, with 6 bases between them. Germline V gene sequence: CDR1 MNHEY, CDR2 SVGEGT. The CDR3 protein is CASSYEGNYGYTF. The CDR3 DNA sequence: TGTGCCAGCAGTTACGAGGGAAACTATGGCTACACCTTC.

The V gene is TRBV6-5, the J gene TRBJ1-3; D gene uncertain. The ends were cut back, 10 bases at V and 0 bases at J, with 7 bases in the middle. CDR1 and CDR2 (germline): MNHEY, SVGAGI. The CDR3 loop spans 12 amino acids. CDR3 residues: CATLNSGNTIYF. DNA for the CDR3: TGTGCCACCCTAAACTCTGGAAACACCATATATTTT.

The gene calls are TRBV12-5 and TRBJ1-1; possible D gene TRBD1, 6 bases. The V end lost 1 base, the J end lost 0 bases, and 15 bases lay between the germline ends. Germline V gene sequence: CDR1 LGHNT, CDR2 FRNRAP. The CDR3 length is 17 residues. In DNA, the CDR3 is TGTGCTAGTGGTTTGGCTTCCCCCGGACAGCTGAACACTGAAGCTTTCTTT. Protein sequence: CASGLASPGQLNTEAFF.